This entry concerns a single T cell receptor beta chain. Antigen specificity is unknown. The data were produced by immunoSEQ multiplex PCR, yet TCRdb's version contains in-frame clones alone and is incomplete. The sample consists of about 110,000 clones, around 84% of them appearing once. This record belongs to a study of T cell responses to AZD1222 COVID-19 vaccine. Points from the study as a whole: In a largely white British group with more females than males, clonal diversity was possibly underestimated.

This sequence originates from an adult in good health. The sample here was peripheral blood, taken on day 0 of AZD1222 vaccination.

The CDR3 DNA reads TGTGCCAGCAGCCAAGATCGAGTCGCGACAGCTTTCTTT. This encodes CASSQDRVATAFF. The V call is TRBV4-2, the J call TRBJ1-1; D unresolved. CDR3 length equals 13 residues. With 0 bases removed from V and 10 bases from J, the gap between germline ends came to 12 bases. Germline CDR1 is LGHNA and CDR2 is YNFKEQ.